Listed here are 18 T cell receptor gamma chains from one sample, sequenced in a study of γδ T cells in repeated Plasmodium falciparum infection. Gammadelta T cells were flow-sorted from PBMC into Vgamma9/Vdelta2+ and Vdelta2-negative populations for bulk analysis. TCRdb re-called the multiplex PCR reads through CATT. The sample shows around 5,000 gamma-chain clones, roughly 3.5% of them seen only once. The sequenced material came from gamma-delta T cells from blood. Every receptor here comes from a pool of human donors (malaria-infected and uninfected, not separated).

This clone was counted between two and nine times. The mismatch at residue 13 between this DNA's translation and the TCRdb protein of a much larger clone likely reflects a read error; the protein shown is translated from the DNA. The chain links TRGV9 to TRGJP2. The J gene, not given by TCRdb, was assigned here from a germline match of the nucleotide sequence. The CDR3 has 16 amino acids. CDR1 and CDR2 (germline): GITISATS, ISYDGTV (reference sequence). The CDR3, as DNA: TGTGCCTTGTGGGAGGTGTTTAGAAGTAGTGATTGGGTCAAGACGTTT. It codes for CALWEVFRSSDWVKTF.

In the case of this clone: The translation of this DNA and the TCRdb protein of a much larger clone differ at residue 8, probably owing to a read error; the protein shown here is translated from the DNA. This chain joins TRGV9 and TRGJP. The J gene is absent in TCRdb and was assigned here via DNA matching to germline. V dropped 1 base and J dropped 6; count of bases not matched to a gene: 6. The CDR3 spans 17 residues. Germline CDR1 reads GITISATS; CDR2 reads ISYDGTV (reference sequence). The CDR3 reads CALWEVQRELGKKIKVF. CDR3 bases: TGTGCCTTGTGGGAGGTACAACGAGAGTTGGGCAAAAAAATCAAGGTATTT.

This clone rates as medium-sized. Given a far larger clone just one base away, this is likely a sequencing read error. The rearrangement uses TRGV2 and TRGJ1 or TRGJ2. The CDR3 spans 10 residues. Trimming removed 12 bases from V and 4 bases from J; junction bases left unmatched: 6. Germline V lookup: CDR1 EGSNGY, CDR2 YDSYNSKV. The CDR3 region is CAARYYKKLF. For the CDR3, the DNA is TGTGCCGCCCGATATTATAAGAAACTCTTT.

A note on this clone: This DNA translates differently at residue 5 from the TCRdb protein, which is that of a much larger clone; a read error is likely, and the protein shown is the DNA's own translation. This chain connects TRGV9 to TRGJP. The J gene is not listed in TCRdb, so it was assigned here from a DNA match to germline. CDR3 length equals 16 residues. Germline V gene data show CDR1 as GITISATS and CDR2 as ISYDGTV (reference sequence). Unmatched junction bases numbered 10, after V lost 5 bases and J lost 9 bases. CDR3 loop: CALWGYKVLGKKIKVF. In nucleotides, the CDR3 is TGTGCCTTGTGGGGGTATAAAGTGTTGGGCAAAAAAATCAAGGTATTT.

The sample holds a few counts of this clone. The protein TCRdb lists belongs to a much larger clone and differs from this DNA's translation at residue 8, which points to a read error; the protein shown is made from the DNA. This rearrangement joins TRGV9 to TRGJ1 or TRGJ2. Assignment of the J gene here rests on matching the DNA to germline, because TCRdb gives none. The V and J ends lost 10 bases and 11 bases, in that order; junction bases with no gene match: 14. Germline V gene sequence: CDR1 GITISATS, CDR2 ISYDGTV (reference sequence). The CDR3 extends over 11 amino acids. The CDR3 protein is CAFKGYWEKLF. CDR3 nucleotide sequence: TGTGCCTTCAAGGGTTATTGGGAGAAACTCTTT.

The genes are TRGV9 and TRGJP. TCRdb lists no J gene, so it was determined here by aligning the DNA to germline. Germline CDR1 is GITISATS and CDR2 is ISYDGTV (reference sequence). After removal of 1 base from V and 4 bases from J, the junction contained 10 bases not matched to a gene. This CDR3 contains 19 residues. This chain's CDR3 is CALWEVRSDQELGKKIKVF. The CDR3 nucleotides are TGTGCCTTGTGGGAGGTACGATCCGACCAAGAGTTGGGCAAAAAAATCAAGGTATTT.

Notes on this clone: The TCRdb record carries a much larger clone's protein, which differs from this DNA's translation at residue 9; a read error is the likely cause, and the protein listed here is the DNA translation. The chain uses TRGV4 and TRGJ1 or TRGJ2. The CDR3 runs to 15 residues. The germline V gene encodes CDR1 EGSTGY and CDR2 YDSYTSSV. V lost 0 bases to trimming and J lost 0 bases; unmatched junction nucleotides: 5. The DNA of the CDR3 is TGTGCCACCTGGGATGGGCCAGGGAATTATTATAAGAAACTCTTT. This codes for CATWDGPGNYYKKLF.

Ten or more counts support this clone. A far larger clone is only one base removed, so a read error is likely. Distinct nucleotide sequences in the sample also encode this CDR3. The gene calls are TRGV9 and TRGJP. The CDR3 extends over 16 amino acids. CDR1 is GITISATS and CDR2 is ISYDGTV in the germline V gene (reference sequence). V lost 1 base, J lost 7 bases, and 4 bases stayed unmatched. CDR3 nucleotide sequence: TGTGCCTTGTGGGAGGTCTTGGAGTTGGGCAAAAAAATCAAGGTATTT. The encoded protein is CALWEVLELGKKIKVF.

The chain uses TRGV9 and TRGJP2. TCRdb gives no J gene; it was assigned here by matching the DNA to germline. There are 15 residues in the CDR3. Per germline, CDR1 GITISATS and CDR2 ISYDGTV (reference sequence). Trimming took 3 bases from V and 0 from J; bases not matched to a gene: 4. As DNA, the CDR3 is TGTGCCTTGTGGGAGAGAAATAGTAGTGATTGGATCAAGACGTTT. Protein: CALWERNSSDWIKTF.

This clone was detected a few times. TCRdb shows a much larger clone's protein in place of this DNA's translation, and the two differ at residue 9, likely through a read error; the protein shown is translated from the DNA. The V call is TRGV9, the J call TRGJP. The J gene, left out of TCRdb, was set here by checking the DNA against germline. In germline, CDR1 is GITISATS, CDR2 ISYDGTV (reference sequence). CDR3 length: 17 residues. The CDR3 spells CALWEDSQGLGKKIKVF. For the CDR3, the DNA is TGTGCCTTGTGGGAGGATAGCCAAGGGTTGGGCAAAAAAATCAAGGTATTT.

As for this clone: The TCRdb protein, from a much larger clone, departs from this DNA's translation at residue 7, likely by read error; the protein shown derives from the DNA. V gene TRGV9 combines with J gene TRGJ1 or TRGJ2. TCRdb gives no J gene; it was assigned here by matching the DNA to germline. The CDR3 loop spans 11 amino acids. V shed 10 bases, J shed 10 bases, and the junction held 13 bases outside the gene matches. Germline V gene lookup returns CDR1 GITISATS and CDR2 ISYDGTV (reference sequence). The CDR3 DNA reads TGTGCCTTCAAGGGTTATAGGAAGAAACTCTTT. This codes for CAFKGYRKKLF.

This clone turned up a few times. The CDR3 bases are TGTGCCTTGTGGGAGGCATATGGGGAGTTGGGCAAAAAAATCAAGGTATTT. This codes for CALWEAYGELGKKIKVF. The chain has TRGV9 and TRGJP. The J gene, absent from TCRdb, was called here by matching the DNA to germline. Germline assignment: CDR1 GITISATS and CDR2 ISYDGTV (reference sequence). The CDR3 is 17 residues long. Germline trimming cut 2 bases from V and 7 bases from J; bases unmatched to any gene: 8.

This clone occurred a few times. A much more abundant neighbour one base away suggests this may be a read error. Different DNA sequences within this sample yield the same CDR3. V gene TRGV9 combines with J gene TRGJP. This CDR3 has 17 residues. Germline V gene data show CDR1 as GITISATS and CDR2 as ISYDGTV (reference sequence). Germline trimming cut 2 bases from V and 4 bases from J; bases unmatched to any gene: 5. The CDR3 here is CALWEALQELGKKIKVF. CDR3 coding DNA: TGTGCCTTGTGGGAGGCGCTTCAAGAGTTGGGCAAAAAAATCAAGGTATTT.

Notes on this clone: TCRdb's protein for this DNA is that of a much larger clone and differs from the translation at residue 7, likely a read error; the protein shown is the DNA translation. The chain couples TRGV9 to TRGJP. V gave up 4 bases and J gave up 9 bases; unmatched junction bases: 6. Germline V gene lookup returns CDR1 GITISATS and CDR2 ISYDGTV (reference sequence). The CDR3 is made up of 15 amino acids. CDR3 protein: CALWDVGLGKKIKVF. DNA for the CDR3: TGTGCCTTGTGGGATGTCGGGTTGGGCAAAAAAATCAAGGTATTT.

This clone occurred a few times. A read error likely explains this, since a far larger clone differs by one base. Other DNA sequences of this sample code for an identical CDR3. The chain couples TRGV9 to TRGJP. TCRdb leaves out the J gene; it was filled in here by matching the DNA to germline. Per germline, CDR1 GITISATS and CDR2 ISYDGTV (reference sequence). This CDR3 region has 17 residues. The CDR3 loop is CALWDQGEGLGKKIKVF. CDR3 nucleotides: TGTGCTTTGTGGGATCAGGGAGAAGGGTTGGGCAAAAAAATCAAGGTATTT.

With respect to this clone: The protein TCRdb gives is from a much larger clone and does not agree with this DNA's translation at residue 15, likely a read error; the protein shown here comes from the DNA. V usage is TRGV9 and J usage is TRGJP1. As TCRdb names no J gene, one was assigned here on the basis of a DNA match to germline. V was clipped by 2 bases and J by 15 bases; unmatched bases: 21. CDR1 and CDR2 from the germline V gene are GITISATS and ISYDGTV (reference sequence). This CDR3 spans 16 amino acids. The CDR3 bases are TGTGCCTTGTGGGAGGGCGAGGAGTTGGGCAAAAAAATCAAGATATTT. Protein product: CALWEGEELGKKIKIF.

This clone showed up just a few times. A far more abundant clone sits one base away, making this likely a read error. The chain has TRGV2 and TRGJ1 or TRGJ2. The J gene, left out of TCRdb, was set here by checking the DNA against germline. Germline V gene data show CDR1 as EGSNGY and CDR2 as YDSYNSKV. This CDR3 has 13 residues. DNA for the CDR3: TGTGCCACTTGGGACGGGCCCTATTATAAGAAACTCTTT. Its translation is CATWDGPYYKKLF.

This clone was counted only a few times. The TCRdb record carries a much larger clone's protein, which differs from this DNA's translation at residue 15; a read error is the likely cause, and the protein listed here is the DNA translation. With the J gene uncalled, the V gene is TRGV9. The CDR3 has 25 residues. Germline V gives CDR1 GITISATS, CDR2 ISYDGTV (reference sequence). CDR3 nucleotides: TGTGCCTTGTGGGACCATTGTTGTGGGGAACAACACTTGTTGCCACAGGTAAGTATCGGAAGAATACAACATTTC. Protein sequence: CALWDHCCGEQHLLPQVSIGRIQHF.